This T cell receptor (beta chain) was recovered during a study of cytomegalovirus exposure and HLA in healthy donors. General study points: TCR beta chains numbering 150 to 200 were designated cytomegalovirus-associated. Some V segments (TRBV6-2 and TRBV6-3 among them) were excluded as indistinguishable.

As regards this clone: Antigen unknown.

The PCR made use of 60 Vbeta and 13 Jbeta primers. Authors' analysis steps: In a later analysis, of around 80 million unique beta chains, about 12 million appeared in at least two donors. Using immunoSEQ multiplex PCR, the repertoire was profiled, and TCRdb retains in-frame clones only, with some absent. V and J calls and clone size are those listed in that table; D and trimming were worked out from the DNA. The sample shows 180,000 or so clones, around 88% of them seen only once. CDR1 and CDR2 from the germline V gene are LNHDA and SQIVND (reference sequence). V lost 5 bases to trimming and J lost 3 bases; unmatched junction nucleotides: 3. The CDR3 totals 13 residues.

V and J are TRBV19 and TRBJ2-7; 8 positions agree with TRBD1. Input material: PBMCs. The clonotype was recovered from a woman aged 25 to 45 in good health and CMV-seronegative. The CDR3 sequence is CASSPGQDYEQYF. The CDR3 bases are TGTGCCAGTAGTCCGGGACAGGACTACGAGCAGTACTTC.